This TCR beta chain was retrieved from a study of T cell changes during pregnancy in multiple sclerosis. The data were produced by immunoSEQ multiplex PCR, yet TCRdb's version contains in-frame clones alone and is incomplete. The sample holds about 39,000 clones, around 92% seen once. CDR3 length equals 17 residues. CDR1 is SGHDT, CDR2 YYEEEE, per germline. J gave up 0 bases and V 4 bases, and 12 bases lay outside the gene matches. Sequences were derived from CD4+ T cells from peripheral blood mononuclear cells, sampled after pregnancy. V gene TRBV5-6 combines with J gene TRBJ1-2; 7 nucleotides line up with TRBD1. This sequence was found in a female donor with multiple sclerosis, enrolled in a pregnancy study. CDR3 nucleotides: TGTGCCAGCAGCCTACGACCGACAGGGACCGCTAACTATGGCTACACCTTC. This encodes CASSLRPTGTANYGYTF.